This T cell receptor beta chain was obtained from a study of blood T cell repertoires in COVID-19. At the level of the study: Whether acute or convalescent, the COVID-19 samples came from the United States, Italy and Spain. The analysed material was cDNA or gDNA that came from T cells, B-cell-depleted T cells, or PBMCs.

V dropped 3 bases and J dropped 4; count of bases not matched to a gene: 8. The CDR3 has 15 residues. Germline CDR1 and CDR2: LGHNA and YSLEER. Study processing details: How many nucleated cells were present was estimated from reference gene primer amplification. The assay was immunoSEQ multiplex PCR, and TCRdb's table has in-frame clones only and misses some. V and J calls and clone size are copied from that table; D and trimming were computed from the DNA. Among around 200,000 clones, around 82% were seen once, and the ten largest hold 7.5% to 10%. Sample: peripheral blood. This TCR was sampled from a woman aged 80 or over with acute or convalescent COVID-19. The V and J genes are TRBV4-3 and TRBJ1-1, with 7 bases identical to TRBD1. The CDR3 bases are TGCGCCAGCAGCCACGTTCACAGGGGTGTCACTGAAGCTTTCTTT. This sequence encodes CASSHVHRGVTEAFF.